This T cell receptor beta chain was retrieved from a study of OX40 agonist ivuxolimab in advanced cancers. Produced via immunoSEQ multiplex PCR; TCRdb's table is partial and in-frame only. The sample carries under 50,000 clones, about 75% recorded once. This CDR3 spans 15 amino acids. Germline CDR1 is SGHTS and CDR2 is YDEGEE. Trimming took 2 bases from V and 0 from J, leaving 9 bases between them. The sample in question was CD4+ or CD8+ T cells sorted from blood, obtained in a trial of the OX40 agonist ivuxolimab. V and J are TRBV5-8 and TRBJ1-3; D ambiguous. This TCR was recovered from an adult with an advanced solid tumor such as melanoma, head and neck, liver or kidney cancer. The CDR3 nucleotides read TGTGCCAGCAGCTTCCTCGGCAACTCTGGAAACACCATATATTTT. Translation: CASSFLGNSGNTIYF. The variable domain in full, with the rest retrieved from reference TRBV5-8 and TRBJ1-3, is EAGVTQSPTHLIKTRGQQATLRCSPISGHTSVYWYQQALGLGLQFLLWYDEGEERNRGNFPPRFSGRQFPNYSSELNVNALELEDSALYLCASSFLGNSGNTIYFGEGSWLTVV.